The rows below give T cell receptor beta chains drawn from one sample of a study. MiXCR, applied by TCRdb to the 5' RACE reads, yields one record per CDR3 protein. Of 35,000 to 50,000 distinct CDR3 sequences listed, about 29% are singletons. Sequencing was done on a sample of tumor-infiltrating memory CD4+ T cells sorted from the breast tumor. The receptor set was obtained from a female donor with breast cancer. CDR3s include the opening cysteine and the closing phenylalanine or tryptophan. Fields, in order: J gene, clone size, D gene, V gene, CDR3 protein, CDR3 DNA. A D gene is named only where the DNA matches it firmly. Some rows mark clone size as missing; the rest say once, few, many or name a class of expanded clone.

j_gene: TRBJ2-2; abundance: .; d_gene: .; v_gene: TRBV7-9; CDR3aa: CASSPRLVVAGELFF; CDR3nt: TGTGCCAGCAGCCCCCGACTAGTTGTTGCCGGGGAGCTGTTTTTT
j_gene: TRBJ2-5; abundance: many; d_gene: .; v_gene: TRBV20-1; CDR3aa: CSAADVGETQYF; CDR3nt: TGCAGTGCCGCCGACGTGGGGGAGACCCAGTACTTC
j_gene: TRBJ2-5; abundance: few; d_gene: .; v_gene: TRBV3-1; CDR3aa: CASSSLGRDGRGETQYF; CDR3nt: TGTGCCAGCAGCTCTCTAGGTCGCGATGGGAGGGGGGAGACCCAGTACTTC
j_gene: TRBJ1-5; abundance: .; d_gene: .; v_gene: TRBV6-4; CDR3aa: CASSPELSNQPQHF; CDR3nt: TGTGCCAGCAGTCCAGAACTCAGCAATCAGCCCCAGCATTTT
j_gene: TRBJ2-1; abundance: few; d_gene: .; v_gene: TRBV2; CDR3aa: CASGMPQEQFF; CDR3nt: TGTGCCAGCGGTATGCCCCAAGAGCAGTTCTTC
j_gene: TRBJ2-1; abundance: .; d_gene: TRBD2; v_gene: TRBV7-6; CDR3aa: CASSLKSGGTYNEQFF; CDR3nt: TGTGCCAGCAGCTTAAAGAGCGGGGGTACCTACAATGAGCAGTTCTTC
j_gene: TRBJ1-1; abundance: .; d_gene: TRBD1; v_gene: TRBV7-3; CDR3aa: CASSAGTGAIEAFF; CDR3nt: TGTGCCAGCAGCGCCGGGACAGGGGCCATTGAAGCTTTCTTT
j_gene: TRBJ2-3; abundance: .; d_gene: .; v_gene: TRBV4-2; CDR3aa: CASSQNRGPSTDTQYF; CDR3nt: TGTGCCAGCAGCCAAAACCGGGGGCCTAGCACAGATACGCAGTATTTT
j_gene: TRBJ2-3; abundance: .; d_gene: TRBD2; v_gene: TRBV6-1; CDR3aa: CASSVLAGEVDTQYF; CDR3nt: TGTGCCAGCAGTGTTCTAGCGGGGGAGGTAGATACGCAGTATTTT
j_gene: TRBJ2-5; abundance: .; d_gene: .; v_gene: TRBV20-1; CDR3aa: CSARDLGNWGETQYF; CDR3nt: TGCAGTGCTAGAGATTTAGGGAATTGGGGAGAGACCCAGTACTTC
j_gene: TRBJ1-4; abundance: .; d_gene: .; v_gene: TRBV5-1; CDR3aa: CASSLSPPPTNEKLFF; CDR3nt: TGCGCCAGCAGCTTGTCCCCCCCGCCGACTAATGAAAAACTGTTTTTT
j_gene: TRBJ1-1; abundance: .; d_gene: .; v_gene: TRBV5-1; CDR3aa: CASSLDNFSGNTEAFF; CDR3nt: TGCGCCAGCAGCTTGGATAACTTCTCCGGCAACACTGAAGCTTTCTTT
j_gene: TRBJ2-2; abundance: .; d_gene: TRBD2; v_gene: TRBV24-1; CDR3aa: CATERDSNTGELFF; CDR3nt: TGTGCCACGGAGCGGGACTCGAACACCGGGGAGCTGTTTTTT
j_gene: TRBJ1-3; abundance: .; d_gene: .; v_gene: TRBV28; CDR3aa: CASKGFLSGNTIYF; CDR3nt: TGTGCCAGCAAGGGGTTCCTCTCTGGAAACACCATATATTTT
j_gene: TRBJ2-3; abundance: .; d_gene: TRBD2; v_gene: TRBV7-9; CDR3aa: CASSSHRTSGRGDTQYF; CDR3nt: TGTGCCAGCAGCTCCCATCGGACTAGCGGGAGAGGAGATACGCAGTATTTT